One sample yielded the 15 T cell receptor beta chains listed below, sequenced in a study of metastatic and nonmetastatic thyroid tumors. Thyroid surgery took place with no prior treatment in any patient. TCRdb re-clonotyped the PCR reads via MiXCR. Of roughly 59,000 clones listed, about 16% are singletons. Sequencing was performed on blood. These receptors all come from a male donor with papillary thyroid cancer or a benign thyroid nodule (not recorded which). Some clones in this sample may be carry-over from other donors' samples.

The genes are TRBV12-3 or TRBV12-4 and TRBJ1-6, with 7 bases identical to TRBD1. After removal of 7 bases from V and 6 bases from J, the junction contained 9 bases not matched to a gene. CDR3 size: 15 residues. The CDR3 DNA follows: TGTGCCAGCATTCCGACAGGGAATGGTAATTCACCCCTCCACTTT. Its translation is CASIPTGNGNSPLHF.

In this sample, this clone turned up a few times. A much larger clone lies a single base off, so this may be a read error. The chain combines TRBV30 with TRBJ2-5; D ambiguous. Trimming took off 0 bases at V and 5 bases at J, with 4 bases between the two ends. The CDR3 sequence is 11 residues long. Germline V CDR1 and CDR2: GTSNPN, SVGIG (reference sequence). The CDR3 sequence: CAWSVGETQYF. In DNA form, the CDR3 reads TGTGCCTGGAGTGTAGGGGAGACCCAGTACTTC.

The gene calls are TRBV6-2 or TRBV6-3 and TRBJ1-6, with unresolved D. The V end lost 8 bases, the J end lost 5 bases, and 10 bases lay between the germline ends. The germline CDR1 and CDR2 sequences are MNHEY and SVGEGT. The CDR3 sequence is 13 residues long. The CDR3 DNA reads TGTGCCAGCGTTAGAACGGATAATTCACCCCTCCACTTT. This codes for CASVRTDNSPLHF.

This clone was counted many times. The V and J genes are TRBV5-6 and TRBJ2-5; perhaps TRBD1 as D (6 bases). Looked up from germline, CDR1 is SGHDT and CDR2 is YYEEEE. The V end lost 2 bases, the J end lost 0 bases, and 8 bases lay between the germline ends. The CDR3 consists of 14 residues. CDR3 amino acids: CASSLGGNQETQYF. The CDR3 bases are TGTGCCAGCAGCTTAGGGGGTAACCAAGAGACCCAGTACTTC.

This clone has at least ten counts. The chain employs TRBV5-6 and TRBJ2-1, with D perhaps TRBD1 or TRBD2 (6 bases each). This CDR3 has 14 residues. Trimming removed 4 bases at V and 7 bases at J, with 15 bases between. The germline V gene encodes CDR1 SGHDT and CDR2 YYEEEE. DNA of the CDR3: TGTGCCAGCAGCAGTGGAGGGGGTGTGAATGAGCAGTTCTTC. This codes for CASSSGGGVNEQFF.

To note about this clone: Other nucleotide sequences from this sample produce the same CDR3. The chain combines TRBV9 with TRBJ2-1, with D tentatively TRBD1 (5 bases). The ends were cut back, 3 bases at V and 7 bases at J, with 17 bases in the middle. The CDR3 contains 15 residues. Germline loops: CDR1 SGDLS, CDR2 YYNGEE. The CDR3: CASSAVGGAPNEQFF. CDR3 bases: TGTGCCAGCAGCGCAGTTGGTGGGGCGCCGAATGAGCAGTTCTTC. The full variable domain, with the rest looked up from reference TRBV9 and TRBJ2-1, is DSGVTQTPKHLITATGQRVTLRCSPRSGDLSVYWYQQSLDQGLQFLIQYYNGEERAKGNILERFSAQQFPDLHSELNLSSLELGDSALYFCASSAVGGAPNEQFFGPGTRLTVL.

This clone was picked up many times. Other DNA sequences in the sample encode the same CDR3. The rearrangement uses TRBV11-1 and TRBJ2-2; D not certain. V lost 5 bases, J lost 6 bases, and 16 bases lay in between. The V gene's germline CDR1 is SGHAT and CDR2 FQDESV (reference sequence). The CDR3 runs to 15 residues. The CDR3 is CASSKGSARSGELFF. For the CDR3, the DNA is TGTGCCAGCAGCAAAGGATCCGCCCGGTCCGGGGAGCTGTTTTTT.

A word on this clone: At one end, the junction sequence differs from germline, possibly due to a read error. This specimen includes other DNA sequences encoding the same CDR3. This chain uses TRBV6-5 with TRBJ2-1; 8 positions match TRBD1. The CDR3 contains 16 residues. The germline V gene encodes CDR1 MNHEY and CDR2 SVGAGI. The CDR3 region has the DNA TGCGCCAGCAGTTACTATGACAGGGGTAACTACAATGAGCAGTTCTTC. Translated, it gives CASSYYDRGNYNEQFF.

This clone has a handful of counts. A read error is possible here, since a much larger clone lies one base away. This CDR3 is CASSYYHQAFF. In DNA form, the CDR3 reads TGTGCCAGCAGTTATTATCACCAAGCTTTCTTT. The rearrangement joins TRBV28 to TRBJ1-1; D unclear. V was shortened by 4 bases and J by 9 bases, with 9 bases between the two germline ends. Germline CDR1 reads MDHEN; CDR2 reads SYDVKM. The CDR3 is made up of 11 amino acids.

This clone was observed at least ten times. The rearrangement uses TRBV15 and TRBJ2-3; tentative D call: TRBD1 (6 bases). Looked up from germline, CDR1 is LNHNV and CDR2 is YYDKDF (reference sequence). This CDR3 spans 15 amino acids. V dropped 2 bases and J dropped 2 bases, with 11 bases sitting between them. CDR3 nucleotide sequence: TGTGCCACCAGCAGACGGACAGACAACACAGATACGCAGTATTTT. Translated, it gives CATSRRTDNTDTQYF.

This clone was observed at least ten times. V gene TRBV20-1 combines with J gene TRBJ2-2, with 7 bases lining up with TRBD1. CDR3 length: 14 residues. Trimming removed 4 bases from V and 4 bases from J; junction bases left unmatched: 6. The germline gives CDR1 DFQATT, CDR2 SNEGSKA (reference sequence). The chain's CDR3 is CSATGTEITGELFF. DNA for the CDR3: TGCAGTGCTACCGGGACAGAGATCACCGGGGAGCTGTTTTTT.

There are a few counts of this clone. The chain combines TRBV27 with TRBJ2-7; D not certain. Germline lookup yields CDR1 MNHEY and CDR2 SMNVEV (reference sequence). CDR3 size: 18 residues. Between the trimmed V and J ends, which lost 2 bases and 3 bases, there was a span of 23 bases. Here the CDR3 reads CASSLKIVQALLNYEQYF. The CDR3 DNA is TGTGCCAGCAGTTTAAAAATTGTACAAGCCCTCCTGAACTACGAGCAGTACTTC.

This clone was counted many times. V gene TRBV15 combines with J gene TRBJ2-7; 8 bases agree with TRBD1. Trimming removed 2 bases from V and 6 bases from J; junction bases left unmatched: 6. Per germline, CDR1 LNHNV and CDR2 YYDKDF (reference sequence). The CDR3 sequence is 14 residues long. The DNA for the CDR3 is TGTGCCACCAGCAGATCAACAGGGGGACGCGAGCAGTACGTC. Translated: CATSRSTGGREQYV.

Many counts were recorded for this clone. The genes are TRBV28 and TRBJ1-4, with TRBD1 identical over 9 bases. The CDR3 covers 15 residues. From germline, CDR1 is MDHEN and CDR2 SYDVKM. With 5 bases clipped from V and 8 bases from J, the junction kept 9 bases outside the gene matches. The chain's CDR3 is CASSKPQGAKEKLFF. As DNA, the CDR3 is TGTGCCAGCAGTAAACCACAGGGGGCGAAGGAAAAACTGTTTTTT.

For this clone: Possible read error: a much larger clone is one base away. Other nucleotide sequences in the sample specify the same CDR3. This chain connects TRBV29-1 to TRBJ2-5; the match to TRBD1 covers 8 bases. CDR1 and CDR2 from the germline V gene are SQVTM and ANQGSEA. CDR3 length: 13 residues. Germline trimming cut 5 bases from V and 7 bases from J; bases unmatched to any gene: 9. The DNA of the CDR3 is TGCAGCGTTACGACAGGGGCAACCCGGACCCAGTACTTC. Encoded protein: CSVTTGATRTQYF.